This is a list of T cell receptor beta chains from one sample in a study of metastatic and nonmetastatic thyroid tumors. TCRdb re-called the PCR reads with MiXCR. The sample shows about 33,000 clones, about 18% of them seen only once. The specimen sequenced was blood. The receptors originated from a female donor with papillary thyroid cancer or a benign thyroid nodule (not recorded which). Some clones in this sample may be carry-over from other donors' samples. Both conserved end residues are part of each CDR3. Fields, in order: V gene, J gene, clone size, D gene, CDR3 protein, CDR3 DNA. The D gene is left open where the match is weak. Only some rows state a clone size, as once, few, many or a class for expanded clones.

>TRBV4-1|TRBJ2-7|-|TRBD1
CASRPTGSDEQYF
TGCGCCAGCAGACCGACAGGGAGCGACGAGCAGTACTTC
>TRBV5-1|TRBJ2-7|medium-sized|-
CASSLVGGSGYEQYF
TGCGCCAGCAGCTTGGTTGGGGGTTCGGGGTACGAGCAGTACTTC
>TRBV20-1|TRBJ2-6|many|-
CSARGGTGANVLTF
TGCAGTGCTAGAGGGGGAACTGGGGCCAACGTCCTGACTTTC
>TRBV30|TRBJ2-3|many|-
CAWSLGRVDTQYF
TGTGCCTGGAGTCTCGGCAGGGTGGATACGCAGTATTTT
>TRBV9|TRBJ2-3|many|TRBD2
CASSPTSAKRGSDTQYF
TGTGCCAGCAGCCCGACATCTGCGAAGCGGGGGTCAGATACGCAGTATTTT
>TRBV4-1|TRBJ2-2|many|-
CASSHENTGELFF
TGCGCCAGCAGCCATGAAAACACCGGGGAGCTGTTTTTT
>TRBV12-5|TRBJ2-5|many|-
CASAQATQETQYF
TGTGCTAGTGCCCAGGCGACTCAAGAGACCCAGTACTTC
>TRBV6-1|TRBJ2-3|medium-sized|-
CASSEASGEGTDTQYF
TGTGCCAGCAGTGAAGCTAGCGGAGAGGGCACAGATACGCAGTATTTT
>TRBV24-1|TRBJ1-3|many|-
CATSDWTPDSGNTIYF
TGTGCCACCAGTGATTGGACACCCGACTCTGGAAACACCATATATTTT
>TRBV11-2|TRBJ2-1|many|TRBD2
CASSLSAGGSEGLQFF
TGTGCCAGCAGCTTAAGTGCGGGGGGTTCAGAAGGTTTGCAGTTCTTC
>TRBV3-1|TRBJ2-7|many|TRBD1
CASSPSLPGQFSYEQYF
TGTGCCAGCAGCCCATCCCTCCCGGGACAGTTCTCCTACGAGCAGTACTTC
>TRBV16|TRBJ2-7|many|TRBD1
CASSQSVGQGAGEQYF
TGTGCCAGCAGCCAATCTGTCGGGCAGGGGGCAGGGGAGCAGTACTTC
>TRBV5-4|TRBJ2-1|-|TRBD1
CASSSTRDRGYNEQFF
TGTGCCAGCAGCTCTACTAGAGACAGGGGCTACAATGAGCAGTTCTTC
>TRBV7-2|TRBJ1-1|-|-
CASSLDPGSPVGAFF
TGTGCCAGCAGCTTAGACCCAGGTTCCCCTGTAGGAGCTTTCTTT
>TRBV10-1|TRBJ2-2|many|-
CASSQDLGGGVTGELFF
TGCGCCAGCAGTCAGGACCTGGGGGGGGGCGTCACCGGGGAGCTGTTTTTT
>TRBV3-1|TRBJ2-1|-|TRBD2
CASSQEGTSGSEFF
TGTGCCAGCAGCCAAGAGGGGACTAGCGGGAGTGAGTTCTTC
>TRBV11-3|TRBJ2-1|-|-
CASSSRVSEQFF
TGTGCCAGCAGCTCGCGGGTCAGTGAGCAGTTCTTC
>TRBV6-1|TRBJ2-7|few|-
CASSRQGGPYEQYF
TGTGCCAGCAGTCGACAGGGAGGGCCTTACGAGCAGTACTTC
>TRBV2|TRBJ2-1|many|TRBD1
CASSGQGLPGDEQFF
TGTGCCAGCAGTGGACAGGGGCTTCCCGGTGATGAGCAGTTCTTC
>TRBV5-1|TRBJ1-2|many|-
CASSLTFNYGYTF
TGCGCCAGCAGCCTGACCTTCAACTATGGCTACACCTTC
>TRBV7-6|TRBJ2-5|many|TRBD1
CASSETGFRETQYF
TGTGCCAGCAGCGAGACAGGGTTTAGAGAGACCCAGTACTTC
>TRBV13|TRBJ1-4|many|-
CASSDRRLGKLFF
TGTGCCAGCAGCGATCGGCGGTTGGGAAAACTGTTTTTT
>TRBV11-2|TRBJ2-2|-|-
CASSRQSWGASLFTGDLFF
TGTGCCAGCAGCCGACAAAGCTGGGGGGCTTCTCTTTTCACCGGGGATCTGTTTTTT
>TRBV18|TRBJ1-6|many|-
CASSPRDRNSPLHF
TGTGCCAGCTCACCTCGGGACCGTAATTCACCCCTCCACTTT
>TRBV27|TRBJ2-1|many|TRBD2
CASSLPGLAGGPGGEQFF
TGTGCCAGCAGTTTACCCGGACTAGCGGGAGGGCCTGGGGGTGAGCAGTTCTTC
>TRBV27|TRBJ2-7|few|TRBD1
CASSPGQGRYEQYF
TGTGCCAGCAGTCCGGGACAGGGAAGGTACGAGCAGTACTTC
>TRBV4-2|TRBJ2-3|many|-
CASSQDRRTYVSGDTQYF
TGTGCCAGCAGCCAAGATAGGCGGACTTATGTTTCCGGAGATACGCAGTATTTT
>TRBV7-9|TRBJ1-2|many|-
CASSLPAGWGYTF
TGTGCCAGCAGCTTACCGGCAGGATGGGGCTACACCTTC
>TRBV20-1|TRBJ1-1|many|-
CSARDRDVGNTEAFF
TGCAGTGCTAGAGATAGGGACGTCGGCAACACTGAAGCTTTCTTT
>TRBV28|TRBJ2-2|many|TRBD1
CASTRGQGAFHTGELFF
TGTGCCAGCACGAGGGGACAGGGGGCTTTTCACACCGGGGAGCTGTTTTTT
>TRBV11-1|TRBJ2-3|many|TRBD2
CASSFGTSGIQVDTQYF
TGTGCCAGCAGCTTCGGAACTAGCGGGATTCAGGTAGATACGCAGTATTTT
>TRBV10-3|TRBJ2-6|-|-
CAISEADSVANVLTF
TGTGCCATCAGTGAAGCTGATTCTGTGGCCAACGTCCTGACTTTC
>TRBV12-3/TRBV12-4|TRBJ2-2|-|TRBD2
CASSFFGRVTGELFF
TGTGCCAGCAGTTTCTTCGGGAGGGTTACCGGGGAGCTGTTTTTT
>TRBV19|TRBJ1-5|many|-
CASSREDRGGNQPQHF
TGTGCCAGTAGTAGGGAGGATAGAGGGGGGAATCAGCCCCAGCATTTT
>TRBV5-4|TRBJ1-6|many|TRBD1
CASSSRWDRGSNSPLHF
TGTGCCAGCAGCTCCAGGTGGGACAGGGGCAGTAATTCACCCCTCCACTTT
>TRBV4-1|TRBJ2-2|many|-
CASSHQKDRFTGELFF
TGCGCCAGCAGCCATCAAAAGGACAGATTCACCGGGGAGCTGTTTTTT
>TRBV11-2|TRBJ2-7|many|-
CASSLRPASLTYEQYF
TGTGCCAGCAGCTTAAGGCCAGCCTCTCTCACCTACGAGCAGTACTTC
>TRBV4-1|TRBJ2-7|many|-
CASSGNSYEQYF
TGCGCCAGCAGCGGGAACTCCTACGAGCAGTACTTC
>TRBV4-2|TRBJ1-1|many|-
CASSQDPRGETEAFF
TGTGCCAGCAGCCAAGATCCGCGAGGGGAAACTGAAGCTTTCTTT
>TRBV6-1|TRBJ2-7|-|TRBD1
CASSETGEFHEQYF
TGTGCCAGCAGTGAGACAGGGGAATTCCACGAGCAGTACTTC
>TRBV6-2/TRBV6-3|TRBJ2-1|many|TRBD2
CASGLNSGDIYNEQFF
TGTGCCAGCGGTCTCAATAGCGGGGATATATACAATGAGCAGTTCTTC